The sample holds a few counts of the clone carrying this T cell receptor (beta chain). The antigen remains unidentified. With 0 bases removed from V and 2 bases from J, the gap between germline ends came to 11 bases. CDR1 is SGDLS, CDR2 YYNGEE, per germline. The CDR3 extends over 15 amino acids. The sample originates from a study of T cell repertoires in cytomegalovirus infection. Study outcomes and limitations: HLA-C-restricted TCR beta clonotypes specific for CMV led the ex vivo response.

TCRdb processed the reads anew with MiXCR; each CDR3 protein has one entry. The data hold hundreds of thousands of distinct CDR3 sequences, with 18% observed a single time. The clonotype was recovered from a human donor in good health (CMV status not recorded). Some clones in this sample may be carry-over from other donors' samples. The gene calls are TRBV9 and TRBJ2-5; perhaps TRBD2 as D (5 bases). The sequenced sample consisted of PBMCs. Here the CDR3 reads CASSVVGAYQETQYF. The DNA for the CDR3 is TGTGCCAGCAGCGTAGTGGGAGCCTATCAAGAGACCCAGTACTTC.